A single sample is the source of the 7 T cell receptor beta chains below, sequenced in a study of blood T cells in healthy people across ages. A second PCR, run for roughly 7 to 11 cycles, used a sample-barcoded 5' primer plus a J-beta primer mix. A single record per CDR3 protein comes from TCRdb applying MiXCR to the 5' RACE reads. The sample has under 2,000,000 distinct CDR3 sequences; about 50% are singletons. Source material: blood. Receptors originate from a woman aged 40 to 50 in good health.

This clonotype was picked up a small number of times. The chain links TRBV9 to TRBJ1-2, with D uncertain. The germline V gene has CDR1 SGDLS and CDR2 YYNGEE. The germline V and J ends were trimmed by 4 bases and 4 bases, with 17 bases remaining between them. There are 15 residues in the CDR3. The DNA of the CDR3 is TGTGCCAGCAGCCCTCTCGATAGAGACCCCTATGGCTACACCTTC. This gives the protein CASSPLDRDPYGYTF.

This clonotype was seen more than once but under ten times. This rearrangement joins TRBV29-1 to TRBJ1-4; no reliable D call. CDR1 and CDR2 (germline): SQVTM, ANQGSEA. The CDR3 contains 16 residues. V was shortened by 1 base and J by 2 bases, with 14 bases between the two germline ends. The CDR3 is CSVEGRADQTNEKLFF. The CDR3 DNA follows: TGCAGCGTTGAAGGAAGAGCGGATCAGACTAATGAAAAACTGTTTTTT.

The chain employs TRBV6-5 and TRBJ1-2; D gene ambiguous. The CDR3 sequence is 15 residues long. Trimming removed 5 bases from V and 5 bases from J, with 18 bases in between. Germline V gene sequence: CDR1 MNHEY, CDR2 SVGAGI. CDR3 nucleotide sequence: TGTGCCAGCAGTCAAAGGTGGATGGAGTTGTATGGCTACACCTTC. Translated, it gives CASSQRWMELYGYTF.

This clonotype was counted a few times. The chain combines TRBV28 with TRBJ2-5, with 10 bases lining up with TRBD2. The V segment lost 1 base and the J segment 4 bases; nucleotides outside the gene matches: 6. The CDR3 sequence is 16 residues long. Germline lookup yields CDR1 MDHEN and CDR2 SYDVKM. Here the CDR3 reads CASSLSKRGGRETQYF. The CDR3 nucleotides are TGTGCCAGCAGTTTATCAAAGCGGGGGGGCCGAGAGACCCAGTACTTC.

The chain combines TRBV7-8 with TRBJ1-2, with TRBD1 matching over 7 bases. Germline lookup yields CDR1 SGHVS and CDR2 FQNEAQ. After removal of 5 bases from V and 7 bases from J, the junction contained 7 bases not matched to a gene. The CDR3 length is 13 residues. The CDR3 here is CASSRNTGVGYTF. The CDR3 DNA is TGTGCCAGCAGCCGGAACACAGGGGTTGGCTACACCTTC.

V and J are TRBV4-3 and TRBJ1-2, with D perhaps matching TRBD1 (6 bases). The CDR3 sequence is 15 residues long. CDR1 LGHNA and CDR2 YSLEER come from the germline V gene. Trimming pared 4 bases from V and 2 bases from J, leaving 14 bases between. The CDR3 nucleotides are TGCGCCAGCAGCCTTTACCTTCAGGGGAACTATGGCTACACCTTC. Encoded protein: CASSLYLQGNYGYTF.

The CDR3 bases are TGTGCCAGCAGGGTGACTAGCGGGGGGTTCGCCCACAATGAGCAGTTCTTC. It yields the protein CASRVTSGGFAHNEQFF. This chain joins TRBV12-3 or TRBV12-4 and TRBJ2-1; TRBD2 matches 13 bases. The CDR3 has 17 residues. J was trimmed by 5 bases and V by 6 bases; bases with no gene match: 10.